The 10 T cell receptor beta chains in this list originate from one sample, sequenced in a study of blood T cells in healthy people across ages. Next came a second PCR, run for about 6 to 12 cycles, which used a sample-barcoded 5' primer along with a J-beta primer mix. TCRdb passed the 5' RACE reads through MiXCR, listing each CDR3 protein once. The sample yields about 1.1 million distinct CDR3 sequences, about two fifths seen once. The specimen sequenced was blood. These receptors came from a man aged 18 to 29 in good health.

The V and J genes are TRBV20-1 and TRBJ2-1; 10 nucleotides agree with TRBD2. The germline gives CDR1 DFQATT, CDR2 SNEGSKA (reference sequence). There are 11 residues in the CDR3. J was trimmed by 8 bases and V by 5 bases; bases with no gene match: 0. CDR3 in amino acids: CSAGTSDEQFF. The CDR3, as DNA: TGCAGTGCTGGGACTAGCGATGAGCAGTTCTTC.

This clonotype showed up just a few times. V usage is TRBV6-5 and J usage is TRBJ2-2; TRBD2 aligns across 9 bases. Unmatched junction bases numbered 10, after V lost 0 bases and J lost 8 bases. Germline V gene sequence: CDR1 MNHEY, CDR2 SVGAGI. The CDR3 is 17 amino acids. CDR3 region: CASSYSKTSGWKGELFF. The DNA for the CDR3 is TGTGCCAGCAGTTACTCGAAGACTAGCGGTTGGAAAGGGGAGCTGTTTTTT.

The chain combines TRBV5-1 with TRBJ2-7; 7 positions agree with TRBD1. This CDR3 comprises 16 residues. V lost 4 bases and J lost 7; bases outside the gene matches: 17. Germline lookup yields CDR1 SGHRS and CDR2 YFSETQ. CDR3 DNA sequence: TGCGCCAGCAGCCTTACAGGGGCCACCAATTACAATGAGCAGTACTTC. It encodes CASSLTGATNYNEQYF.

With respect to this clonotype: An end of the junction does not agree with germline; a read error may underlie this. The genes are TRBV4-3 and TRBJ1-1; tentative D call: TRBD1 (5 bases). CDR1 is LGHNA, CDR2 YSLEER, per germline. This CDR3 has 14 residues. The CDR3 is CASSTGLPNTEVFF. In nucleotides, the CDR3 is TGCGCCAGCAGCACAGGACTGCCGAACACTGAAGTTTTCTTT.

In its sample, this clonotype was seen a few times. The genes are TRBV25-1 and TRBJ1-2; 9 nucleotides align to TRBD1. Germline-derived CDR1 and CDR2 are MGHDK and SYGVNS. This CDR3 contains 20 residues. With V trimmed by 4 bases and J by 1 base, 19 bases remained unmatched. The CDR3 region has the DNA TGTGCCAGCAGTGGAAGCTCGACGGACAGGGGATCCCCATATAACTATGGCTACACCTTC. Encoded protein: CASSGSSTDRGSPYNYGYTF.

This clonotype has more than one count but fewer than ten. The chain links TRBV9 to TRBJ1-6, with 7 bases aligning to TRBD1. V was clipped by 5 bases and J by 6 bases; unmatched bases: 5. Germline V CDR1 and CDR2: SGDLS, YYNGEE. The CDR3 loop spans 14 amino acids. CDR3 sequence (DNA): TGTGCCAGCAGTACAGGGGTGGTTAATTCACCCCTCCACTTT. As protein: CASSTGVVNSPLHF.

The chain is built from TRBV6-1 and TRBJ1-2; no firm D call. This CDR3 contains 13 residues. V dropped 6 bases and J dropped 0 bases, with 8 bases sitting between them. CDR1 MNHNS and CDR2 SASEGT come from the germline V gene. CDR3 sequence: CASREQSNYGYTF. The CDR3 coding sequence is TGTGCCAGCAGGGAACAGTCTAACTATGGCTACACCTTC.

The chain links TRBV28 to TRBJ2-1; 9 bases are shared with TRBD1. The J call is uncertain, as TRBJ2-7 better fits the DNA end. CDR1 and CDR2 (germline): MDHEN, SYDVKM. The CDR3 has 15 residues. The CDR3 region is CATTGGSSSYNEQYF. The CDR3 DNA sequence: TGTGCCACCACAGGGGGCTCCAGCTCCTACAATGAGCAGTACTTC.

The V and J genes are TRBV6-2 or TRBV6-3 and TRBJ2-1; D may correspond to TRBD1 or TRBD2 (6 bases each). Trimming took 6 bases from V and 10 from J, leaving 16 bases between them. This CDR3 has 13 amino acids. Germline CDR1 reads MNHEY; CDR2 reads SVGEGT. The CDR3 here is CASSPGGGLEQFF. CDR3 nucleotides: TGTGCCAGCAGCCCCGGTGGGGGGCTGGAGCAGTTCTTC.

The J gene is TRBJ2-7, the V gene TRBV7-2; D is unclear. Trimming stripped 1 base from V and 3 bases from J, with 13 bases between. Germline assignment: CDR1 SGHTA and CDR2 FQGNSA. The length of the CDR3 is 15 residues. CDR3 region: CASSLGTDAGYEQYF. The CDR3, as DNA: TGTGCCAGCAGCTTAGGTACCGACGCTGGCTACGAGCAGTACTTC.